The entry below describes one T cell receptor beta chain. The antigen remains unidentified. The sample comes from a study of CD4+ T cells in melanoma. The study, taken as a whole, reports: A reported correlation linked neoantigen-specific CD4+ T cells to CD8+, macrophage and B cell function. Reportedly, melanoma neoantigen-specific CD4+ T cells showed varied differentiation states.

Assay: immunoSEQ multiplex PCR; the TCRdb copy retains only in-frame clones and omits some. The sample lists more than 90,000 clones, about nine tenths occurring once. The germline V gene encodes CDR1 LNHDA and CDR2 SQIVND (reference sequence). V gave up 2 bases and J gave up 2 bases; unmatched junction bases: 5. The CDR3 totals 15 residues. This chain links TRBV19 with TRBJ2-7; 8 nucleotides match TRBD1. The receptor was derived from a human donor with melanoma. The specimen was peripheral blood. Written as DNA, the CDR3 is TGTGCCAGTAGTATACGGCAGGGGGCAACCTACGAGCAGTACTTC. Residues: CASSIRQGATYEQYF.